This entry is about one T cell receptor beta chain. The sample holds a few counts of this clonotype. Its antigen has not been determined. Base qualities are not at hand, and no much larger clone is one base apart. From the cysteine through the phenylalanine, the CDR3 covers 11 amino acids. The only DNA kept is the CDR3, 33 bases in frame from the first base. From the germline V gene, CDR1 is KGHDR and CDR2 is SFDVKD. The V end loses 0 bases and the J end loses 6 bases, and a stretch of 1 base separates them. The library was produced with multiplex PCR. Instrument used: Illumina HiSeq 4000. CDR3 regions were amplified by Arm-PCR with iRepertoire HTBI primers to construct TCR beta libraries. PCR products were gel purified before sequencing. Turning to the authors' computational methods: Gene usage analysis of CDR3 amino acid clonotypes relied on the approximately 62 TRBV and about 15 TRBJ segments identified across samples. Filtered high-quality paired reads were merged into contigs using COPE and FqMerger. BLAST was used to align contigs to the IMGT TRBV, TRBD and TRBJ reference genes, and CDR3 was defined following IMGT. Clonotypes above 0.1% frequency were classified as highly expanded clones. Shannon entropy was used to measure repertoire diversity, and the Gini coefficient was used to measure V-J evenness. Clonotypes shared by more than one individual were considered public. TCRdb applied fastp at Q25 and MiXCR to the public reads, then kept only in-frame beta chains. Each record represents a unique CDR3 protein, reported with the most common genes and DNA among its rows. TCRdb's processing, not the study's, gives the V and J calls here. This sample has around 450,000 distinct CDR3 sequences in its table, and just under 15% of those were observed once. The ten largest clones add up to approximately 15% of the sample.

What this sample's time point label stands for: newly diagnosed GD, antithyroid drugs for less than 3 months. For both TCR sequencing and RNA sequencing, RNA was extracted from PBMCs in TRIzol. Graves' disease was diagnosed according to American Thyroid Association guidelines. Recruitment of patients was carried out at an endocrinology department in Xi'an, China. Each patient gave 7.5 to 10 milliliters of peripheral blood, collected in an EDTA anticoagulant tube. PBMCs were isolated by Ficoll Paque Plus density gradient separation without further T cell sorting. An Agilent 2100 Bioanalyzer and agarose gel were used to assess RNA quality, and a NanoDrop 2000 was used to measure RNA concentration. This sample was included in a study of regulatory T cells in long-lasting Graves disease (dated by TCRdb to the early 2020s). For the study in its entirety: In the newly diagnosed Graves' disease group, patients had been taking antithyroid drugs for less than 3 months. The study was registered as a clinical trial and conducted in China. TCR sequencing covered roughly 13 persistent and some 20 newly diagnosed Graves' disease patients, about 35 samples in total. This study used TCR sequencing and RNA sequencing of peripheral blood to compare persistent Graves' disease patients against newly diagnosed Graves' disease patients.

General study outcomes and caveats: Only the TCR beta chain was sequenced and analyzed. Lower TCR Shannon entropy and fewer highly expanded clones were observed in persistent Graves' disease patients than in newly diagnosed patients, which suggested clonal expansion. The small sample size was acknowledged by the authors as a limitation that may reduce accuracy. Patients with persistent disease shared more public clonotypes (about 3,000) than newly diagnosed patients did (about 1,000). Preferential use of TRBV28, TRBJ1-2 and TRBJ2-5 was observed in persistent disease, whereas TRBV20-1 and TRBJ2-1 were favored in newly diagnosed disease. Because the primary lesion, thyroid tissue, could not be accessed, the study looked at peripheral blood alone.

This sample was also put to use in a study of T cells in Graves' hyperthyroidism and ophthalmopathy. The second source states: Stable Graves' hyperthyroidism was defined as no progression to ophthalmopathy during 18 months of follow-up. The hyperthyroidism patients were between 18 and 65 years old and newly diagnosed, with a disease duration of less than 2 months. Patients with uncontrolled infections, other autoimmune diseases, pregnancy or lactation were excluded. Clinical symptoms, serum thyroxine and TRAb, thyroid ultrasound, and orbital computed tomography formed the basis for the diagnoses. A first-round RT-PCR of the TCR CDR3 used the HTBI primer set with the Qiagen OneStep RT-PCR kit. Blood samples also contained most of the expanded thyroid clonotypes (frequency above 0.001), which suggests that blood repertoires may reflect thyroid immune responses. A 13 V-J signature model separated ophthalmopathy from stable hyperthyroidism, with roughly 88% sensitivity and roughly 81% specificity in cross-validation and 80%/75% in testing. In validation, the model predicted progression to ophthalmopathy a median of roughly 6.5 months before onset, with about 71% sensitivity and just under 75% specificity. To identify TCR V-J signatures that set the groups apart, the researchers used a discovery cohort of about a hundred patients, made up of approximately 43 with Graves' ophthalmopathy and about 60 with stable Graves' hyperthyroidism. An independent validation cohort of around 19 hyperthyroidism patients and 15 or so patients who later progressed to ophthalmopathy tested prospective prediction of ophthalmopathy. For training and testing, the 100 or so patients in the discovery cohort were randomly divided in a 7:3 ratio. In addition, the study compared T-cell repertoires in thyroid tissue and in blood from six Graves' hyperthyroidism patients. After sampling, hyperthyroidism patients received methimazole starting at 30 mg daily, and ophthalmopathy patients received high-dose intravenous methylprednisolone. Libraries were constructed in a second round of multiplex PCR, after which size selection and purification were performed. Sequencing of the libraries was done on an Illumina HiSeq2000 using paired-end 100 bp reads. SOAPnuke was used to process the raw data, with reads discarded if the reads contained adapters or uncalled bases, had a mean Phred below 15, or lacked an exact constant-primer or identifier match. High-quality paired reads were merged using COPE v1.2.5, and each unique nucleotide sequence was defined as a clonotype. MiTCR v1.1 was used to align clonotypes to the IMGT TRBV, TRBD and TRBJ reference segments. The analysis included only V-J combinations with a frequency above 0.0001, which together covered roughly 99% of the repertoires. A TCS score was defined as the ratio between F50 (clonal expansion) and ExV (chaos), using BLOSUM62-based TCRdist between CDR3 peptides within each V-J. Welch's t-statistics and random forest reduced fewer than 550 V-J features to 10 to 15, which were used in a naive Bayes classifier (R e1071). No statistical method was used to fix the sample size in advance, and group allocation was not hidden from the investigators. TCR Vbeta CDR3 sequencing of approximately 140 peripheral blood samples (43 ophthalmopathy, roughly 72 hyperthyroidism and around 17 progressor patients) is reported in the paper.

The chain was built from TRBV24-1 and TRBJ2-5, with no D gene named confidently. The specimen comprised peripheral blood mononuclear cells (PBMCs), sampled at new diagnosis, from a patient treated with antithyroid drugs. The clonotype comes from a woman aged 25 to 39 with Graves disease. Donor details come from another sample of the same person, matched by shared clones. The CDR3 corresponds to CATSDLQTQYF. DNA sequence: TGTGCCACCAGTGATTTGCAGACCCAGTACTTC.